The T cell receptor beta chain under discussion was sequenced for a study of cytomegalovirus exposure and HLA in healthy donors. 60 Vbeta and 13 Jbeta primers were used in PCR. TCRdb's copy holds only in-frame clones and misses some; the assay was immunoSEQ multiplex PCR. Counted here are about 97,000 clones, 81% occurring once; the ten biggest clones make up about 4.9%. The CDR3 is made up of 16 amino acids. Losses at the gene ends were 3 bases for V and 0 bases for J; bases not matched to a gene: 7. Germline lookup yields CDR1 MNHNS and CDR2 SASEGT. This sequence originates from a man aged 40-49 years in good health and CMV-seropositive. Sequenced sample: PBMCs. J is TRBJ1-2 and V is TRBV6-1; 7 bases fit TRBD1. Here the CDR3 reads CASSDRGDSSNYGYTF. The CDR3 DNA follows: TGTGCCAGCAGTGACCGTGGGGACAGTTCTAACTATGGCTACACCTTC.